One sample yielded the 9 T cell receptor beta chains listed below, sequenced in a study of T-cell reconstitution after alpha-beta-depleted transplantation in children. For TCRbeta, the library was prepared with unique molecular identifiers. Using its own MiXCR run on the PCR reads, TCRdb lists one record per CDR3 protein. The profile shows tens of thousands of distinct CDR3 sequences, under 60% of them singletons. This material consisted of peripheral blood, taken before TCRalphabeta/CD19-depleted stem cell transplant. Source of these receptors: a boy in the first two years of life with SCID, due to receive a stem cell transplant.

The chain carries TRBV5-4 and TRBJ2-7, with 7 bases matching TRBD1. V lost 5 bases and J lost 4; bases outside the gene matches: 12. Germline V gives CDR1 SGHNT, CDR2 YYREEE (reference sequence). The CDR3 covers 15 residues. CDR3 bases: TGTGCCAGCAGTCGGGACAGCAACGCCTTATACGAGCAGTACTTC. This codes for CASSRDSNALYEQYF.

This clonotype appeared a few times. The J gene is TRBJ2-7, the V gene TRBV20-1; TRBD2 matches 8 bases. The CDR3 runs to 13 residues. Germline V lookup: CDR1 DFQATT, CDR2 SNEGSKA (reference sequence). J lost 0 bases, V lost 3 bases, and 1 base had no gene match. CDR3 residues: CSASAGGSYEQYF. The DNA for the CDR3 is TGCAGTGCTAGTGCGGGGGGCTCCTACGAGCAGTACTTC.

This clonotype was observed a handful of times. The V call is TRBV12-3 or TRBV12-4, the J call TRBJ2-1; D is possibly TRBD2 (7 bases). The CDR3 is 13 amino acids. The V end lost 5 bases, the J end lost 9 bases, and 14 bases lay between the germline ends. CDR3: CASSPLAGAEQFF. The CDR3, as DNA: TGTGCCAGCAGTCCTCTTGCGGGGGCTGAGCAGTTCTTC.

The chain couples TRBV27 to TRBJ2-1, with D perhaps being TRBD1 or TRBD2 (6 bases each). This CDR3 region has 15 residues. Germline lookup yields CDR1 MNHEY and CDR2 SMNVEV (reference sequence). Trimming shortened V by 3 bases and J by 6 bases, and 15 bases separated the two germline ends. CDR3 DNA: TGTGCCAGCAGTTTTTTAGGGGGAGGTACCAATGAGCAGTTCTTC. This translates into CASSFLGGGTNEQFF.

The V gene is TRBV4-3, the J gene TRBJ2-2; 7 nucleotides line up with TRBD1. J lost 6 bases, V lost 4 bases, and 5 bases had no gene match. CDR3 length equals 14 residues. Per germline, CDR1 LGHNA and CDR2 YSLEER. The CDR3 DNA reads TGCGCCAGCAGCCCCCGGGACAGTCCCGGGGAGCTGTTTTTT. Protein product: CASSPRDSPGELFF.

This clonotype has just one count. This chain connects TRBV5-1 to TRBJ2-4, with D perhaps TRBD1 (5 bases). Germline values: CDR1 SGHRS, CDR2 YFSETQ. V was shortened by 4 bases and J by 1 base, with 15 bases between the two germline ends. The CDR3 is made up of 16 amino acids. This CDR3 reads CASSPQEYDAKNIQYF. The CDR3 DNA is TGCGCCAGCAGCCCACAGGAATATGATGCCAAAAACATTCAGTACTTC.

V gene TRBV2 combines with J gene TRBJ2-1, with D hard to call. Between the trimmed V and J ends, which lost 7 bases and 8 bases, there was a span of 12 bases. The CDR3 contains 12 residues. CDR1 is SNHLY, CDR2 FYNNEI, per germline. The DNA for the CDR3 is TGTGCCAGCACCCTTGATCAGTATGAGCAGTTCTTC. It yields the protein CASTLDQYEQFF.

The chain has TRBV6-1 and TRBJ2-6, with a tentative D call TRBD1 (5 bases). The germline CDR1 and CDR2 sequences are MNHNS and SASEGT. The CDR3 is 15 residues long. With 2 bases removed from V and 0 bases from J, the gap between germline ends came to 5 bases. CDR3 sequence (DNA): TGTGCCAGCAGTGAACAGGGCTCTGGGGCCAACGTCCTGACTTTC. Amino acids: CASSEQGSGANVLTF.

The chain combines TRBV14 with TRBJ2-3, with D unclear. Germline V CDR1 and CDR2: SGHDN, FVKESK. Trimming stripped 3 bases from V and 2 bases from J, with 6 bases between. This CDR3 spans 13 amino acids. This chain's CDR3 is CASSHPNTDTQYF. CDR3 DNA: TGTGCCAGCAGCCACCCCAACACAGATACGCAGTATTTT. Based on the CDR3 plus reference TRBV14 and TRBJ2-3, the full variable domain is EAGVTQFPSHSVIEKGQTVTLRCDPISGHDNLYWYRRVMGKEIKFLLHFVKESKQDESGMPNNRFLAERTGGTYSTLKVQPAELEDSGVYFCASSHPNTDTQYFGPGTRLTVL.